This T cell receptor beta chain was sequenced during a study of early T cells in non-severe SARS-CoV-2 infection. Looking at the study overall: Sequencing used unsorted whole-blood bulk RNA, so chains lack pairing.

Many counts were recorded for this clonotype. Its antigen remains unidentified. The TCR library protocol attached unique molecular identifiers to the individual cDNA molecules. TCRdb reprocessed the 5' RACE reads via MiXCR and lists one record per CDR3 protein. The sample holds some 25,000 distinct CDR3 sequences, roughly 4% seen once. V was pared by 4 bases and J by 7 bases, with 14 bases of the junction left unmatched. CDR1 is MNHEY and CDR2 is SVGAGI in the germline V gene. This CDR3 has 17 amino acids. Whole-study results and caveats: CD4 and private specificities were missed by VDJdb matching, which favored anti-spike CD8 responses.

The origin of this receptor is an adult who was a healthcare worker with PCR-confirmed SARS-CoV-2 infection or an uninfected control (not recorded which). The rearrangement uses TRBV6-5 and TRBJ2-7, with 12 bases fitting TRBD1. Sequencing used whole blood. The CDR3 here is CASSLYSPGQGAWEQYF. The CDR3 coding sequence is TGTGCCAGCAGTTTATACAGTCCGGGACAGGGGGCTTGGGAGCAGTACTTC.